This TCR beta chain was captured in a study of T cells in localized non-small cell lung cancer. The method was immunoSEQ multiplex PCR; TCRdb's version includes in-frame clones alone and lacks a portion of them. The sample includes 14,000 to 15,000 clones, roughly 85% of them seen just once. V dropped 3 bases and J dropped 3 bases, with 8 bases sitting between them. The length of the CDR3 is 13 residues. The germline gives CDR1 SEHNR, CDR2 FQNEAQ (reference sequence). The sample consisted of peripheral blood, taken before any cancer treatment. The receptor was isolated from a female donor older than 55 with stage I squamous cell lung carcinoma. This rearrangement joins TRBV7-9 to TRBJ1-1; no reliable D call. CDR3 in amino acids: CASSFSTDTEAFF. In DNA form, the CDR3 reads TGTGCCAGCAGCTTTAGCACAGACACTGAAGCTTTCTTT.